This T cell receptor beta chain was sequenced in a study of shared clonotypes between healthy human individuals (dated by TCRdb to about 2020). In terms of the full investigation: A couple of women and three men aged 18 to 49 years were included in the cohort. Per donor, three plates each were used for CD4 naive and CD4 memory, two for CD8 naive, and one for CD8 memory. Blood TCR repertoires of about 5 healthy adults were deeply sequenced to estimate repertoire size and the extent of clonotype sharing between individuals. To increase sequencing depth and limit assay-specific biases, TCR repertoire library preparation and sequencing were carried out by different laboratories using diverse techniques. Per donor, leukapheresis produced somewhere between about 0.9 and 9.5 billion PBMCs. General conclusions and limits of the study: When a handful of donors were compared, the shared fraction of clonotypes was about 5% for naive CD4, about 4% for naive CD8, about 2.5% for memory CD4, and around 0.4% for memory CD8. Because the study included a small number of donors, the genetic and exposure-history diversity represented was limited. Higher generation probabilities were observed for clonotypes shared by all four sorted-subset donors than for non-shared clonotypes. Incomplete sequencing was indicated by rarefaction of sorted-subset datasets, despite the large sequencing depth. Pairwise subsampling led to the expectation that sequencing depth would affect the degree of clonotype sharing among donors. Naive subsets generally had larger estimated clonotype richness than memory subsets. Only blood was sampled, and tissue TCR repertoires likely differ from those in blood.

For CDR1 and CDR2, the germline V gene lists SGHTA and FQGTGA. Trimming costs V 2 bases and J 3 bases, and their ends lie 6 bases apart. Its CDR3 holds 13 amino acids, cysteine through phenylalanine. The read is trimmed to its CDR3 DNA, 39 bases read in frame from base 1. As concerns this clone: Which antigen it targets is not known. Per-nucleotide qualities are absent, and no much larger clonotype sits a single base away. Other DNA variants within this sample encode the same CDR3.

TCR CDR3 regions were amplified from genomic DNA by multiplex PCR using the deep immunoSEQ assay. For each cell subset, the extracted genomic DNA was distributed evenly across all wells of several immunoSEQ 96-well plates, and each plate served as one replicate. For sorted subsets, each replicate PCR was loaded with 200 ng genomic DNA, equivalent to roughly 30,000 T cell genomes. Purified libraries were quantified with a Qubit 3.0 fluorometer, sized on a Bioanalyzer 2100, and re-quantified with the KAPA Library Quantification kit. Each immunoSEQ 96-well plate was sequenced on its own single-read 150-cycle Illumina NextSeq 550 flow cell. In the source study's methods: Because only junctional sequences without quality scores were contained in the immunoSEQ output, filtering matching that applied to full-length reads could not be performed. To assign V/J genes and CDR3, sequences were annotated using PyIR, a Python wrapper for IgBLAST v1.9, with IMGT germline references. Any read was removed if the V/J assignment was weak (E-value above 1e-6), the CDR3 was missing, or the read contained stop codons, out-of-frame junctions, or ambiguous translated residues. V3J clonotypes were defined as sequences sharing the same inferred V gene, J gene, and CDR3 amino acid sequence. Percentage overlap between repertoires was computed as shared unique clonotypes divided by the size of the smaller repertoire. Repertoire richness was assessed with RTK rarefaction, the Chao1 estimator, and Recon v2.1 estimates of unobserved clonotypes. For all TCRbeta clonotypes obtained by the gDNA method from a handful of donors, generation probabilities were computed with OLGA. TCRdb obtained this table from immuneACCESS and retained in-frame rearrangements with V and J assigned. These tables miss some clones; where compared with another copy, unresolved V genes account for less than half of the shortfall, and the remainder is unexplained. V and J calls and clone size are copied from that table; D and trimming were computed from the DNA. The table for this sample lists about 2.1 million clones; under 95% of them were counted only once. 1.5% to 2% of the sample lies in the top ten.

CD8 naive samples were obtained by positive selection for CCR7 among CD45RO-negative cells, yielding a CD45RA+CCR7+ population from which TemRA cells were excluded. The donors were healthy, HIV-negative adults with no recently reported acute infections or vaccinations. All donors were Caucasian adults living in Nashville, Tennessee, USA. After blood collection by leukapheresis, PBMCs were isolated using Ficoll-Histopaque density gradient centrifugation and then cryopreserved in the vapor phase of liquid nitrogen. Analytical flow cytometry was used to check the purity and quantity of every magnetically sorted T cell population. From each sorted fraction, genomic DNA was isolated and quantified by UV absorbance on a Nanodrop 2000c.

This clonotype was obtained from a young man in good health. Some clones in this sample may be carry-over from other donors' samples. The V and J genes are TRBV7-3 and TRBJ2-3; the D gene remains uncertain. Material: naive CD8+ T cells from PBMCs. Reading the label with the study, this specimen's cell subset or site is: CD45RA+CCR7+. The DNA sequence follows: TGTGCCAGCAGCTTACTGTCGACAGATACGCAGTATTTT. Its coded protein is CASSLLSTDTQYF.